The clone carrying this TCR beta chain showed up just once. The antigen is unknown. This sample was included in a study of blood T cells in healthy people across ages. Study-level results: Calculation of diversity from one million T cells yielded estimates considered to be underestimates. CMV status of donors was unknown, possibly confounding expanded clonotype changes. Researchers said unsorted PBMCs prevented a conclusive naive versus antigen-experienced comparison.

The V end lost 4 bases, the J end lost 2 bases, and 16 bases lay between the germline ends. This CDR3 has 16 residues. The germline gives CDR1 SGHKS, CDR2 YYEKEE (reference sequence). Using a J-beta primer mix together with a sample-barcoded 5' primer, a second PCR was run for roughly 6 to 11 cycles. MiXCR, applied by TCRdb to the 5' RACE reads, yields one record per CDR3 protein. The sample carries approximately 690,000 distinct CDR3 sequences, roughly 50% recorded once. The sample comprised blood. V is TRBV5-5 and J is TRBJ2-1, with a tentative D call TRBD2 (6 bases). The sequence was obtained from a man in his fifties or sixties in good health. The CDR3 DNA is TGTGCCAGCAGCGGGCCCGGGACTGGGGCCTACAATGAGCAGTTCTTC. This sequence encodes CASSGPGTGAYNEQFF.